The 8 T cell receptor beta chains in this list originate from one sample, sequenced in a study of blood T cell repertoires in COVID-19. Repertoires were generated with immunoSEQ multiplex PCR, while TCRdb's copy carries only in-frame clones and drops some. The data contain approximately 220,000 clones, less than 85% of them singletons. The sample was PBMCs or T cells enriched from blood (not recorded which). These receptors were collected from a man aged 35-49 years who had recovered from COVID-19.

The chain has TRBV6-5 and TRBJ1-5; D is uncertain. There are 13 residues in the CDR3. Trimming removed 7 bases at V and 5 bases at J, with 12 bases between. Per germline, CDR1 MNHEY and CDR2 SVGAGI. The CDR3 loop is CASTTTSDQPQHF. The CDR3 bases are TGTGCCAGCACTACGACCAGCGATCAGCCCCAGCATTTT.

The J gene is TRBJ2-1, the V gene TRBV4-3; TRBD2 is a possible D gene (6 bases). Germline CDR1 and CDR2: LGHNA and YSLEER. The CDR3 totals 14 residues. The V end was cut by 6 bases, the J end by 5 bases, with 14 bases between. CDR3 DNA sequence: TGCGCCAGCAGGACGGGACTCGGGAACAATGAGCAGTTCTTC. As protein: CASRTGLGNNEQFF.

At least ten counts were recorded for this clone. The CDR3 loop is CASSQDPGTSSYEQYF. The CDR3 nucleotides are TGTGCCAGCAGCCAAGACCCAGGAACGAGCTCCTACGAGCAGTACTTC. This chain links TRBV4-2 with TRBJ2-7; D is unresolved. The length of the CDR3 is 16 residues. Germline V CDR1 and CDR2: LGHNA, YNFKEQ. With 0 bases removed from V and 0 bases from J, the gap between germline ends came to 12 bases.

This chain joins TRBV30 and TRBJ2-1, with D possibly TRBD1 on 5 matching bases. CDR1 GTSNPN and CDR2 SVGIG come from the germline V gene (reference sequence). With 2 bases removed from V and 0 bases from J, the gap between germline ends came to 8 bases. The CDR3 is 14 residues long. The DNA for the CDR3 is TGTGCCTGGAGTTACAGGAGCTCCTACAATGAGCAGTTCTTC. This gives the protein CAWSYRSSYNEQFF.

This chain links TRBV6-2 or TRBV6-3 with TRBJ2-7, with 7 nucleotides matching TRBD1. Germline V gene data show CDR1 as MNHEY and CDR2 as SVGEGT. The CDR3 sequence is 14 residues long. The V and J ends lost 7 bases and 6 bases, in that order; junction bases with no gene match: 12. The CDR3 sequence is CASIPTGLVGEQYF. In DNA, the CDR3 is TGTGCCAGCATCCCGACAGGGTTGGTCGGCGAGCAGTACTTC.

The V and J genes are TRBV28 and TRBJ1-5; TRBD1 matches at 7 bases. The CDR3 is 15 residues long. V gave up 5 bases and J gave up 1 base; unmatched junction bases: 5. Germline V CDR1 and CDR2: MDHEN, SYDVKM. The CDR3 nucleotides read TGTGCCAGCAGTGAGGGGGCTGGGAGCAATCAGCCCCAGCATTTT. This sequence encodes CASSEGAGSNQPQHF.

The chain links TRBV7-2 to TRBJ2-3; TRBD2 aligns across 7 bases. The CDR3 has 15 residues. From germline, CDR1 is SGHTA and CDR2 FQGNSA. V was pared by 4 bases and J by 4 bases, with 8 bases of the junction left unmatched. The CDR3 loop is CASSYPLAGADTQYF. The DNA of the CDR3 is TGTGCCAGCAGCTACCCCCTCGCGGGGGCAGATACGCAGTATTTT. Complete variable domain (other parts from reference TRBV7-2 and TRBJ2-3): GAGVSQSPSNKVTEKGKDVELRCDPISGHTALYWYRQSLGQGLEFLIYFQGNSAPDKSGLPSDRFSAERTGGSVSTLTIQRTQQEDSAVYLCASSYPLAGADTQYFGPGTRLTVL.

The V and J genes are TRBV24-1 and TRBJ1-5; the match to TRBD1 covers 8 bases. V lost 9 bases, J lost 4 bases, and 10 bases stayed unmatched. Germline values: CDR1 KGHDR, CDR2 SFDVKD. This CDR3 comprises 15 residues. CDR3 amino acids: CATSSGQGRNQPQHF. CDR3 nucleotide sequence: TGTGCCACCTCTTCCGGACAGGGAAGGAATCAGCCCCAGCATTTT.